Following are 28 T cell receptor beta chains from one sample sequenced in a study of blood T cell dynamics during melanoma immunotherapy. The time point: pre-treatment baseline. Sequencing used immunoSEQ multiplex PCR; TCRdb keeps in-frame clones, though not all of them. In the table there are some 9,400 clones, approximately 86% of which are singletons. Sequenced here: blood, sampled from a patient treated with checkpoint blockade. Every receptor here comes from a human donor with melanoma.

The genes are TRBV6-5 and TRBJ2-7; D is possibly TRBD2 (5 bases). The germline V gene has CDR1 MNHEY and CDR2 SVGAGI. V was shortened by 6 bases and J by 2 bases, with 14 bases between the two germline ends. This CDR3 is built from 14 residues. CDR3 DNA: TGTGCCAGCAGGAATCTGGACTCAACCTACGAGCAGTACTTC. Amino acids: CASRNLDSTYEQYF.

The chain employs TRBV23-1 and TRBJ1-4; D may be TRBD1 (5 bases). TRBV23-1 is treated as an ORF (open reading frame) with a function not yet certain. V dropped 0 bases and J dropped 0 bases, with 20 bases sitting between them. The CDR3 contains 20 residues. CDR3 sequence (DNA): TGCGCCAGCAGTCAATCGAAGGGTACAGGCCTTGTCCCAACTAATGAAAAACTGTTTTTT. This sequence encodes CASSQSKGTGLVPTNEKLFF.

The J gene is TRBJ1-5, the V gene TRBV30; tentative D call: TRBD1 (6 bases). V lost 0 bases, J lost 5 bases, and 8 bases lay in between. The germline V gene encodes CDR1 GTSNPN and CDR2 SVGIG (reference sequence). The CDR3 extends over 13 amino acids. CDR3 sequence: CAWSVHRDQPQHF. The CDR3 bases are TGTGCCTGGAGTGTACACAGGGATCAGCCCCAGCATTTT.

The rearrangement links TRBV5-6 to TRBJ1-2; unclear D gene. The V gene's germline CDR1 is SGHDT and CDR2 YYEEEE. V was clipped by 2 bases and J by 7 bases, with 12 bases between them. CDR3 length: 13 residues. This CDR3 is CASSLTRTSGYTF. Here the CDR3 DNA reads TGTGCCAGCAGCTTAACACGGACGAGTGGCTACACCTTC.

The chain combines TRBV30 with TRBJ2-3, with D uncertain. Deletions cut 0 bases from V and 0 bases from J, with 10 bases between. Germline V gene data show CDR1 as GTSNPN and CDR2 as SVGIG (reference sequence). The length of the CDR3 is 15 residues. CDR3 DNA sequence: TGTGCCTGGAGTGTACCTGGGCACAGCACAGATACGCAGTATTTT. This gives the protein CAWSVPGHSTDTQYF.

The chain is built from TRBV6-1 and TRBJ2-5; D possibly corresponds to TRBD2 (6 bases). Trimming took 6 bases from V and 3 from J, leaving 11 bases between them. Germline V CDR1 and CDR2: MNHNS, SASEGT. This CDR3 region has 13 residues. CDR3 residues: CASSYSGEETQYF. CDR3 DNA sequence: TGTGCCAGCAGCTATAGCGGCGAAGAGACCCAGTACTTC.

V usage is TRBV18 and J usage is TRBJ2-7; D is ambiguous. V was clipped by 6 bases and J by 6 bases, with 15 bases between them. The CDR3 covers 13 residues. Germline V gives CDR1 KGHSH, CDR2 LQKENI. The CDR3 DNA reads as TGTGCCAGCTCCGACTCAAAGATGGGCGAGCAGTACTTC. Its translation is CASSDSKMGEQYF. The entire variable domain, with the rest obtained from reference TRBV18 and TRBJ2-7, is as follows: NAGVMQNPRHLVRRRGQEARLRCSPMKGHSHVYWYRQLPEEGLKFMVYLQKENIIDESGMPKERFSAEFPKEGPSILRIQQVVRGDSAAYFCASSDSKMGEQYFGPGTRLTVT.

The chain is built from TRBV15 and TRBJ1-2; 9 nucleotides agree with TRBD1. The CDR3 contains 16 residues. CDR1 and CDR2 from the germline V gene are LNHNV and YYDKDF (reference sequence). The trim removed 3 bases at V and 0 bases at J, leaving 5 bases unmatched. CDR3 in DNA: TGTGCCACCAGCAGTACAGGGGGCCCTTCTAACTATGGCTACACCTTC. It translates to CATSSTGGPSNYGYTF.

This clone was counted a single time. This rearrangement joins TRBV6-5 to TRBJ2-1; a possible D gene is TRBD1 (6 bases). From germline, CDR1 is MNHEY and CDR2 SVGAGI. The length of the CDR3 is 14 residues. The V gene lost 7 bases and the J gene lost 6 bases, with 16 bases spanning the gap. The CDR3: CASTSVGATNEQFF. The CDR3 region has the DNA TGTGCCAGCACCTCAGTGGGGGCGACCAATGAGCAGTTCTTC.

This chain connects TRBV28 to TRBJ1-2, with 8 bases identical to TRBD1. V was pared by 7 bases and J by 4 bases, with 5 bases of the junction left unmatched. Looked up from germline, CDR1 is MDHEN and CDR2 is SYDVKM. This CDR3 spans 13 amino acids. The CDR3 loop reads CASIDDRGYGYTF. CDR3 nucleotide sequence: TGTGCCAGCATCGACGACAGGGGCTATGGCTACACCTTC.

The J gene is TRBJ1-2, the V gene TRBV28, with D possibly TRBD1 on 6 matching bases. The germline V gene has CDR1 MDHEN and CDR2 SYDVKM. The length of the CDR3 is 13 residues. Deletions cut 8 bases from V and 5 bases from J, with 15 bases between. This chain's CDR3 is CASLRQEQYGYTF. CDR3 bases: TGTGCCAGCCTGAGACAGGAGCAGTATGGCTACACCTTC.

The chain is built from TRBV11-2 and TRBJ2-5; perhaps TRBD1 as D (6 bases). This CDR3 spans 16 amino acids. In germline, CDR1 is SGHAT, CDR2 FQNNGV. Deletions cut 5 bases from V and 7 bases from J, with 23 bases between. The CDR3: CASSPSGIRGVGTQYF. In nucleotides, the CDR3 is TGTGCCAGCAGCCCATCGGGGATCAGGGGAGTAGGGACCCAGTACTTC.

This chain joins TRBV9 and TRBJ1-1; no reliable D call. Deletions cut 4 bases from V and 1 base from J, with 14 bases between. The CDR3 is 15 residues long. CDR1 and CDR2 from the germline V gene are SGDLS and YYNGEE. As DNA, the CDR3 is TGTGCCAGCAGCCGGCACATTCAAGAGAACACTGAAGCTTTCTTT. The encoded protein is CASSRHIQENTEAFF. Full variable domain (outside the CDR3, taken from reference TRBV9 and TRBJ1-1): DSGVTQTPKHLITATGQRVTLRCSPRSGDLSVYWYQQSLDQGLQFLIQYYNGEERAKGNILERFSAQQFPDLHSELNLSSLELGDSALYFCASSRHIQENTEAFFGQGTRLTVV.

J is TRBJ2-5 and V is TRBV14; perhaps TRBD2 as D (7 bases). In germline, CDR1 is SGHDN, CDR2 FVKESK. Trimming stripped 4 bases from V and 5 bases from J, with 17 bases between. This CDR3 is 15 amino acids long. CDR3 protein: CASSRRGGGWETQYF. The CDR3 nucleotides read TGTGCCAGCAGCCGCAGAGGCGGGGGCTGGGAGACCCAGTACTTC. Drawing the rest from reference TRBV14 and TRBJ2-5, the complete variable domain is EAGVTQFPSHSVIEKGQTVTLRCDPISGHDNLYWYRRVMGKEIKFLLHFVKESKQDESGMPNNRFLAERTGGTYSTLKVQPAELEDSGVYFCASSRRGGGWETQYFGPGTRLLVL.

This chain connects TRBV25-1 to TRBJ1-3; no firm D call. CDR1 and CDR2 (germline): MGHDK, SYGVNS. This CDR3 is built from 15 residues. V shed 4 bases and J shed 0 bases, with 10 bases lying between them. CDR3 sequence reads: CASSGGTVSGNTIYF. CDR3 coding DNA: TGTGCCAGCAGTGGGGGAACGGTCTCTGGAAACACCATATATTTT. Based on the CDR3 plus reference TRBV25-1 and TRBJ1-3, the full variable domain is EADIYQTPRYLVIGTGKKITLECSQTMGHDKMYWYQQDPGMELHLIHYSYGVNSTEKGDLSSESTVSRIRTEHFPLTLESARPSHTSQYLCASSGGTVSGNTIYFGEGSWLTVV.

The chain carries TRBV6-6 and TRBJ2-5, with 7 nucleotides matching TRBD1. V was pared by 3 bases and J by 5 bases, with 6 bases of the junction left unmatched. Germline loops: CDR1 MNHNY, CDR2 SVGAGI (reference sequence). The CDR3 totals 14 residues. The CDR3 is CASSYDTGVETQYF. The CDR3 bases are TGTGCCAGCAGTTATGATACAGGGGTGGAGACCCAGTACTTC.

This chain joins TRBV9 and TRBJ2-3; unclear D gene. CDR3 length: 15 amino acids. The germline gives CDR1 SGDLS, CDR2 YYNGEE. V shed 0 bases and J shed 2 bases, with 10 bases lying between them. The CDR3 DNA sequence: TGTGCCAGCAGCGTAGAGCCGACCAACACAGATACGCAGTATTTT. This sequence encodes CASSVEPTNTDTQYF.

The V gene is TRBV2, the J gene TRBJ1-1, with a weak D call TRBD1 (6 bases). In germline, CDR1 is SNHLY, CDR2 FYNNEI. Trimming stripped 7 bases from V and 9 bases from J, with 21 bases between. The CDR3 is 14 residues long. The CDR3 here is CASTVQGTKSQAFF. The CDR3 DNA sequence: TGTGCCAGCACCGTACAGGGTACTAAGTCCCAAGCTTTCTTT. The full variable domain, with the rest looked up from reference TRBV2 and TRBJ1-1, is EPEVTQTPSHQVTQMGQEVILRCVPISNHLYFYWYRQILGQKVEFLVSFYNNEISEKSEIFDDQFSVERPDGSNFTLKIRSTKLEDSAMYFCASTVQGTKSQAFFGQGTRLTVV.

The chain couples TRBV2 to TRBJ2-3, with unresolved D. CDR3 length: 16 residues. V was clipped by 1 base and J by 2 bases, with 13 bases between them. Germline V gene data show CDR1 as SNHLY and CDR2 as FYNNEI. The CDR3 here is CASSEGGGSFTDTQYF. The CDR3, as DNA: TGTGCCAGCAGTGAAGGAGGCGGCAGTTTCACAGATACGCAGTATTTT.

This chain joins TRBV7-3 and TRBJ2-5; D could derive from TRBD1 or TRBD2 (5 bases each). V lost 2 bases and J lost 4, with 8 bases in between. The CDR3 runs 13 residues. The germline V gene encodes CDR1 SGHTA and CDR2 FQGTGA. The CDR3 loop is CASSLGDRETQYF. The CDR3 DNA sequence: TGTGCCAGCAGCTTAGGGGACCGAGAGACCCAGTACTTC.

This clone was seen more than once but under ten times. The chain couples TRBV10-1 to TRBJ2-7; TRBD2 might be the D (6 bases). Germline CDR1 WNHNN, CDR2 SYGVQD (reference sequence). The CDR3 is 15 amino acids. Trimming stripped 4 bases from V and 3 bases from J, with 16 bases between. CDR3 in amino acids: CASSGRGNGRYEQYF. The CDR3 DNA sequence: TGCGCCAGCAGTGGGCGGGGAAACGGTCGCTACGAGCAGTACTTC.

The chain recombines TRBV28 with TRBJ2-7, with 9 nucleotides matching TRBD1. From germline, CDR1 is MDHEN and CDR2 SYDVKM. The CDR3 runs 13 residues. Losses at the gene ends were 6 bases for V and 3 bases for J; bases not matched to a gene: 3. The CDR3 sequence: CASRGQGYYEQYF. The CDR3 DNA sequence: TGTGCCAGCAGGGGACAGGGCTACTACGAGCAGTACTTC.

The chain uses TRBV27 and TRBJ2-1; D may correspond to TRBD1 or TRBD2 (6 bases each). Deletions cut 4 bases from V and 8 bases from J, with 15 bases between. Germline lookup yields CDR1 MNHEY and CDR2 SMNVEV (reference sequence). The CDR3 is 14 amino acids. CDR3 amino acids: CASSYEKGGYEQFF. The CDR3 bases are TGTGCCAGCAGTTATGAGAAGGGGGGCTATGAGCAGTTCTTC.

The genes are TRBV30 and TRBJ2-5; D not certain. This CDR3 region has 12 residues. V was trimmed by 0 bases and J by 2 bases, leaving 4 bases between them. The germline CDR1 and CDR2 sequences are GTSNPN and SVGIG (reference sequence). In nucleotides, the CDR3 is TGTGCCTGGAGTGTGGGTCAAGAGACCCAGTACTTC. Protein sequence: CAWSVGQETQYF.

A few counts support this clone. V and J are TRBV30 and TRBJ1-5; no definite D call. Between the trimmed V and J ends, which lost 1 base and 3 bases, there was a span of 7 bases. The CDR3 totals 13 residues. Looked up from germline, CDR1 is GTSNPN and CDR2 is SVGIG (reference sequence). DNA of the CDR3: TGTGCCTGGAGTGAACAAGACAATCAGCCCCAGCATTTT. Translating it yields CAWSEQDNQPQHF.

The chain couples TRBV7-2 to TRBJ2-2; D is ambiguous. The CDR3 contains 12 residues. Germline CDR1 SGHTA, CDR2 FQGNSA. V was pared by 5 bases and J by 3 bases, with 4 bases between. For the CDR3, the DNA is TGTGCCAGCAGCCCCCACACCGGGGAGCTGTTTTTT. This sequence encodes CASSPHTGELFF.

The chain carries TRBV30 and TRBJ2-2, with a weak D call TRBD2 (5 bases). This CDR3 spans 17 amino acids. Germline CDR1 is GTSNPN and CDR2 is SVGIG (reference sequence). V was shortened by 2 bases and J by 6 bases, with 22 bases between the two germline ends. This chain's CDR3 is CAWSRYSRMMRAGELFF. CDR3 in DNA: TGTGCCTGGAGTAGATACTCCCGTATGATGAGGGCCGGGGAGCTGTTTTTT. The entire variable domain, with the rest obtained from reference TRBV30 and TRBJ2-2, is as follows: SQTIHQWPATLVQPVGSPLSLECTVEGTSNPNLYWYRQAAGRGLQLLFYSVGIGQISSEVPQNLSASRPQDRQFILSSKKLLLSDSGFYLCAWSRYSRMMRAGELFFGEGSRLTVL.

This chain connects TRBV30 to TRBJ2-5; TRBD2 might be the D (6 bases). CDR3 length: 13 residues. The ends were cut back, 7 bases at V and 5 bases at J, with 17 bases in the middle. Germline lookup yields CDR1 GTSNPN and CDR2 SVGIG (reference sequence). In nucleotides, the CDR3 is TGTGCCTCCCGGGGACGGGGGTTGGAGACCCAGTACTTC. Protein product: CASRGRGLETQYF.